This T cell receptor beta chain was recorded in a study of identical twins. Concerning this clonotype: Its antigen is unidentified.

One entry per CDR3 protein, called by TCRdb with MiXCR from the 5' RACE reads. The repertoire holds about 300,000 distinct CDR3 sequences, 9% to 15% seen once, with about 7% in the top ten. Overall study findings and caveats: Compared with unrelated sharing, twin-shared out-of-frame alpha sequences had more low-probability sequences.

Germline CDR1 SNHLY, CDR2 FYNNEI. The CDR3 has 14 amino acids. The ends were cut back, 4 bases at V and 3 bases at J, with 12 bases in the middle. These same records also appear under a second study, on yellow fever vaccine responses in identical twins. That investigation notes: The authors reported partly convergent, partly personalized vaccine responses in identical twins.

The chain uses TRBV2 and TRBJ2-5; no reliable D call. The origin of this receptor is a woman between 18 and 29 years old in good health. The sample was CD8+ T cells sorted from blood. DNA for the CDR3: TGTGCCAGCAGTGTTTGGACCGAAGAAGAGACCCAGTACTTC. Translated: CASSVWTEEETQYF.